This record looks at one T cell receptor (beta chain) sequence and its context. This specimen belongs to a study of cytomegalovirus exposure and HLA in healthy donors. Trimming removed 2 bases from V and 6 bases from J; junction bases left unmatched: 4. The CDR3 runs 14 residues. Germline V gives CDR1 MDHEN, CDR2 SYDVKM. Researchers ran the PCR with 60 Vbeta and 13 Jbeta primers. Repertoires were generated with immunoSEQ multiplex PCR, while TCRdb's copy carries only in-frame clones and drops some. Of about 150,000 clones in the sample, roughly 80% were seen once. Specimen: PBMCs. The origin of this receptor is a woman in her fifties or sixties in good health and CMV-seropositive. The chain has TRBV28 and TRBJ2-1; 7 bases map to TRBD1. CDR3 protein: CASSLIRTGNEQFF. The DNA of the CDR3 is TGTGCCAGCAGTTTAATCCGGACAGGCAATGAGCAGTTCTTC.